The 4 T cell receptor beta chains in this list originate from one sample, sequenced in a study of CD8+ T cells in alopecia areata. Treatment of the sample: oral pan-JAK inhibitor, 5-10 mg twice daily. After isolation, RNA underwent reverse transcription to generate cDNA as the sequencing template. Here immunoSEQ multiplex PCR was the method, and the copy in TCRdb shows in-frame clones only, minus some. The table records about 160,000 clones, roughly 65% of them present only once. The specimen was CD4+ T cells sorted from blood, collected at week 4, from a patient treated with tofacitinib. These receptors were obtained from a human donor with alopecia areata.

The chain is built from TRBV4-1 and TRBJ2-3; D perhaps matches TRBD2 (6 bases). The CDR3 loop spans 18 amino acids. V lost 1 base to trimming and J lost 0 bases, with 17 bases between them. CDR1 is MGHRA, CDR2 YSYEKL, per germline. As DNA, the CDR3 is TGCGCCAGCAGCCAAGTCGGTACGTGGCGGGGAAGCACAGATACGCAGTATTTT. Residues: CASSQVGTWRGSTDTQYF.

On this clone: Other DNA sequences within the sample encode an identical CDR3. The chain employs TRBV30 and TRBJ1-6; D remains unclear. CDR1 and CDR2 (germline): GTSNPN, SVGIG (reference sequence). The CDR3 consists of 13 residues. V was trimmed by 0 bases and J by 7 bases, leaving 7 bases between them. The CDR3 region is CAWSVGSNSPLHF. CDR3 DNA sequence: TGTGCCTGGAGTGTAGGCAGCAATTCACCCCTCCACTTT.

The rearrangement links TRBV30 to TRBJ1-6; TRBD1 agrees at 10 bases. CDR1 is GTSNPN and CDR2 is SVGIG in the germline V gene (reference sequence). This CDR3 is 15 amino acids long. The junction had 8 bases not matched to a gene; V was cut back by 3 bases and J by 9 bases. CDR3 sequence reads: CAWRRAGQGTSPLHF. The CDR3 DNA follows: TGTGCCTGGAGGAGAGCGGGACAGGGGACTTCACCCCTCCACTTT. Complete variable domain (other parts from reference TRBV30 and TRBJ1-6): SQTIHQWPATLVQPVGSPLSLECTVEGTSNPNLYWYRQAAGRGLQLLFYSVGIGQISSEVPQNLSASRPQDRQFILSSKKLLLSDSGFYLCAWRRAGQGTSPLHFGNGTRLTVT.

This clone was picked up many times. The chain carries TRBV7-2 and TRBJ2-3, with a weak D call TRBD1 (6 bases). V was trimmed by 5 bases and J by 6 bases, leaving 15 bases between them. The germline V gene has CDR1 SGHTA and CDR2 FQGNSA. The CDR3 spans 14 residues. CDR3 coding DNA: TGTGCCAGCAGCCGACAGGCAAGGAAGGATACGCAGTATTTT. It is translated as CASSRQARKDTQYF.